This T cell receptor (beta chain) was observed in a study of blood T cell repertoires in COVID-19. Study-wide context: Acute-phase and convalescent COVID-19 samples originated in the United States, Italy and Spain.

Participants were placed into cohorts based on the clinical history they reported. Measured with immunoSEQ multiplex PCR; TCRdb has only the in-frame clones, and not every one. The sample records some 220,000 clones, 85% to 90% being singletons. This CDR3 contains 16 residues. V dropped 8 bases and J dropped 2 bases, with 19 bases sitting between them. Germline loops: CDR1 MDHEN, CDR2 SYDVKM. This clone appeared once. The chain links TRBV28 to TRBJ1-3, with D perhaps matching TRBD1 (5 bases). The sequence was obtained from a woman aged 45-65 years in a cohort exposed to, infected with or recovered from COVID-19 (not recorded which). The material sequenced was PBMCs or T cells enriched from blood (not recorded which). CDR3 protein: CASLPGGSHPGNTIYF. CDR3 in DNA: TGTGCCAGCCTCCCTGGGGGGAGTCATCCTGGAAACACCATATATTTT.